Listed here is a single TCR beta chain. The record originates from a study of blood T cell repertoires in COVID-19. Study context: COVID-19 samples from acute and convalescent phases originated in the United States, Italy and Spain. The analysed material was cDNA or gDNA that came from T cells, B-cell-depleted T cells, or PBMCs.

Unmatched junction bases numbered 6, after V lost 2 bases and J lost 4 bases. The germline V gene has CDR1 MNHNY and CDR2 SVGAGI (reference sequence). This CDR3 region has 15 residues. Original handling: It was from reference gene primer amplification that nucleated cell counts were estimated. Assay used: immunoSEQ multiplex PCR; TCRdb lists only in-frame clones, some missing. The D gene and trimming were derived from the DNA, and the V and J assignments and clone size from that table. The sample gives roughly 250,000 clones, about 88% of which show up once; 2% to 2.5% is in the top ten. This sequence originates from a woman in her 40s who had recovered from COVID-19. The sample comprised peripheral blood. The rearrangement uses TRBV6-6 and TRBJ2-3; 7 bases are shared with TRBD2. Written as DNA, the CDR3 is TGTGCCAGCAGTTACGGTGGGAGGGTCCCAGATACGCAGTATTTT. Protein product: CASSYGGRVPDTQYF.